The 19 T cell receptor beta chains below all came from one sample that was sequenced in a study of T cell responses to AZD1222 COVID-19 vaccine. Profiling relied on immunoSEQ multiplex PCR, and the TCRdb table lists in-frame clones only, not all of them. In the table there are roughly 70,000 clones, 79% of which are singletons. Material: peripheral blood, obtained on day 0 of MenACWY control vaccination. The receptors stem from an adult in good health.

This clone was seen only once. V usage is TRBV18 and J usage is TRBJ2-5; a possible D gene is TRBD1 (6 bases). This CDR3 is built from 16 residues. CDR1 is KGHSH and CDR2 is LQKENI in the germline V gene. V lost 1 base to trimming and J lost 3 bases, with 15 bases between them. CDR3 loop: CASSPLDLGGEETQYF. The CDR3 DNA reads TGTGCCAGCTCACCACTCGATTTAGGGGGAGAAGAGACCCAGTACTTC.

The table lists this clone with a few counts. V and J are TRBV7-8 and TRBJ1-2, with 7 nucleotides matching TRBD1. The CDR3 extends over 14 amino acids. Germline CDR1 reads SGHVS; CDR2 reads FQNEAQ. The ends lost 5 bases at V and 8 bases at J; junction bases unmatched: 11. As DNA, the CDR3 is TGTGCCAGCAGCCCCGAGGGACAGTTGGGGGGCTACACCTTC. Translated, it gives CASSPEGQLGGYTF.

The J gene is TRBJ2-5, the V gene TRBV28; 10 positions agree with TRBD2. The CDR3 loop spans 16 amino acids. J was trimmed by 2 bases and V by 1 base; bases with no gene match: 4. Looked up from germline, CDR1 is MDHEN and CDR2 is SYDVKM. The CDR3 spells CASSLSSGGPQETQYF. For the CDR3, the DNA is TGTGCCAGCAGTTTATCTAGCGGGGGACCTCAAGAGACCCAGTACTTC.

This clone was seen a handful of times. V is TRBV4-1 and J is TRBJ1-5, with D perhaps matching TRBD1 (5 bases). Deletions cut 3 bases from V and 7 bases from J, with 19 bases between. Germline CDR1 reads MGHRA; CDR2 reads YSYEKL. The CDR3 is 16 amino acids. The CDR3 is CASSHILGGELQPQHF. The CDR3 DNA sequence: TGCGCCAGCAGCCACATCCTGGGGGGGGAACTACAGCCCCAGCATTTT.

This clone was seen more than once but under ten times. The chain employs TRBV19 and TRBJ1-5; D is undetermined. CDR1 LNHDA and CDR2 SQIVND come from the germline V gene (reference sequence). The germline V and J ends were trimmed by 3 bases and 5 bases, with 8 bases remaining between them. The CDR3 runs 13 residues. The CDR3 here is CASSIGQYQPQHF. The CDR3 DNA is TGTGCCAGTAGTATCGGGCAGTATCAGCCCCAGCATTTT.

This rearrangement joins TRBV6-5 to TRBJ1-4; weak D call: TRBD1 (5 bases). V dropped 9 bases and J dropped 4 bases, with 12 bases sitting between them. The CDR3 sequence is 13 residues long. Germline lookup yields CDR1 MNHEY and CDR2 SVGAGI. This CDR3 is CASARVNNEKLFF. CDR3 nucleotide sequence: TGTGCCAGTGCCAGGGTGAATAATGAAAAACTGTTTTTT.

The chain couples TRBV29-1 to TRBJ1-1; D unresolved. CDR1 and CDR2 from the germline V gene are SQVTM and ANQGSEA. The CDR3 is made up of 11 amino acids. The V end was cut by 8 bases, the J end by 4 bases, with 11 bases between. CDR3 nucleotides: TGCAGCTCTACCCCTTTCACTGAAGCTTTCTTT. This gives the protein CSSTPFTEAFF. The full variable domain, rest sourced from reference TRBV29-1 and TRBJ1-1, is SAVISQKPSRDICQRGTSLTIQCQVDSQVTMMFWYRQQPGQSLTLIATANQGSEATYESGFVIDKFPISRPNLTFSTLTVSNMSPEDSSIYLCSSTPFTEAFFGQGTRLTVV.

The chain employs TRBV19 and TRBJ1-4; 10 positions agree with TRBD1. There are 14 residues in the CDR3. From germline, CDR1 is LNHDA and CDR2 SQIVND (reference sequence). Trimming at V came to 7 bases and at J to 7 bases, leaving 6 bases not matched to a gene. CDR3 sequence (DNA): TGTGCCAGTACCGCAGACAGGGGGCCTGAAAAACTGTTTTTT. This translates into CASTADRGPEKLFF.

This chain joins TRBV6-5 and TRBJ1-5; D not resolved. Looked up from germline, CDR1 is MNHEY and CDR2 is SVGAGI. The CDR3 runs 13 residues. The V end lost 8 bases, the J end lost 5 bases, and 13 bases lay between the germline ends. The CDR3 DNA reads TGTGCCAGCTCCAATGGTCCTTATCAGCCCCAGCATTTT. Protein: CASSNGPYQPQHF.

This CDR3 reads CASSPGGVGEQFF. The CDR3 DNA reads TGCGCCAGCAGCCCGGGGGGAGTGGGTGAGCAGTTCTTC. This sequence joins TRBV4-3 and TRBJ2-1, with TRBD2 identical over 7 bases. The CDR3 extends over 13 amino acids. CDR1 and CDR2 from the germline V gene are LGHNA and YSLEER. Trimming at V came to 4 bases and at J to 9 bases, leaving 6 bases not matched to a gene.

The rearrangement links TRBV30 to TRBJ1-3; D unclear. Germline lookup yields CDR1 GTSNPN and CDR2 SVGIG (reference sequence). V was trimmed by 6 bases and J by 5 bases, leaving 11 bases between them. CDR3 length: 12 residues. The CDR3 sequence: CACTQSRNTIYF. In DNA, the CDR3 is TGTGCCTGCACCCAGTCGAGAAACACCATATATTTT.

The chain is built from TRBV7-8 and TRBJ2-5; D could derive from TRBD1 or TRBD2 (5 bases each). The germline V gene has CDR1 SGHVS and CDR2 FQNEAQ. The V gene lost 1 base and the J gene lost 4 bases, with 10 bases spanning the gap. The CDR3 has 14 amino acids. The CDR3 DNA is TGTGCCAGCAGCTTAGACGGGACGCTAGAGACCCAGTACTTC. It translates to CASSLDGTLETQYF.

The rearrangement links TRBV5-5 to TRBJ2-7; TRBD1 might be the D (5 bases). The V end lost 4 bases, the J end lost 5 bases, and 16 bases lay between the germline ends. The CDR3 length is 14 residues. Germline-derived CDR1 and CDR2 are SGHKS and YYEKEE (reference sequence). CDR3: CASSPVVSGHEQYF. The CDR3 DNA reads TGTGCCAGCAGCCCGGTCGTGTCAGGGCACGAGCAGTACTTC.

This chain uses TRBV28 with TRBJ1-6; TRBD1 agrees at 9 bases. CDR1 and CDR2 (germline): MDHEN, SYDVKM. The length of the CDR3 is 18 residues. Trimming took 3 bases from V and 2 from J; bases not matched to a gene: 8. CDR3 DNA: TGTGCCAGCAGTTTGGACAGGGGAATGGGAGCCTATAATTCACCCCTCCACTTT. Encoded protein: CASSLDRGMGAYNSPLHF.

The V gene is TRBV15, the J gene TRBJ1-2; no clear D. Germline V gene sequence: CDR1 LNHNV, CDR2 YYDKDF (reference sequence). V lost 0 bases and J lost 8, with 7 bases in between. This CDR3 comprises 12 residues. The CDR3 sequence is CATSRDRRGYTF. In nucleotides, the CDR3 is TGTGCCACCAGCAGAGATCGGCGAGGCTACACCTTC.

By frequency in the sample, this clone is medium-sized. For the CDR3, the DNA is TGTGCCAGCAACGCCGACAGGGCAATGAACACTGAAGCTTTCTTT. It specifies CASNADRAMNTEAFF. The chain links TRBV27 to TRBJ1-1; 7 nucleotides line up with TRBD1. This CDR3 contains 15 residues. Germline trimming cut 7 bases from V and 0 bases from J; bases unmatched to any gene: 8. Germline V gene sequence: CDR1 MNHEY, CDR2 SMNVEV (reference sequence).

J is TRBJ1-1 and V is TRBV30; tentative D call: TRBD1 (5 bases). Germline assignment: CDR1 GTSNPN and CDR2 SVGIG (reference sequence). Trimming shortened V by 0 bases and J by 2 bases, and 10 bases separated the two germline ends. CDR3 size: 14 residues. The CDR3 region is CAWSVLGLNTEAFF. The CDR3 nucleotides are TGTGCCTGGAGTGTCCTGGGGCTAAACACTGAAGCTTTCTTT.

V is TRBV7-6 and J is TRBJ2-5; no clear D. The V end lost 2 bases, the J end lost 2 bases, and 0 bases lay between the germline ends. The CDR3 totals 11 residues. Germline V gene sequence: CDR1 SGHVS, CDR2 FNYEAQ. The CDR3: CASSLQETQYF. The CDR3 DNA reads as TGTGCCAGCAGCTTACAAGAGACCCAGTACTTC.

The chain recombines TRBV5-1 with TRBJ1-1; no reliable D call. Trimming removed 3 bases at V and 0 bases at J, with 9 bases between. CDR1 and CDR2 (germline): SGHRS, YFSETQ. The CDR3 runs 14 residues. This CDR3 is CASSSDGLNTEAFF. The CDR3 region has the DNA TGCGCCAGCAGCTCCGACGGGTTGAACACTGAAGCTTTCTTT.